Each of the 27 T cell receptor beta chains below was sequenced from the same sample in a study of T cell changes during pregnancy in multiple sclerosis. Sequencing used immunoSEQ multiplex PCR; TCRdb keeps in-frame clones, though not all of them. Of about 57,000 clones listed, about 92% are singletons. The sample in question was CD4+ T cells from peripheral blood mononuclear cells, obtained in the third trimester of pregnancy. The receptors come from a female donor with multiple sclerosis, enrolled in a pregnancy study.

This sequence joins TRBV2 and TRBJ1-5, with TRBD1 matching 9 bases. The V gene end was trimmed by 6 bases and the J gene end by 3 bases; junction bases not matched to a gene: 6. In germline, CDR1 is SNHLY, CDR2 FYNNEI. The CDR3 is made up of 15 amino acids. CDR3 amino acids: CASRAGTGFNQPQHF. DNA for the CDR3: TGTGCCAGCAGGGCCGGGACAGGGTTCAATCAGCCCCAGCATTTT.

This clone came up many times. The genes are TRBV6-1 and TRBJ1-2; D gene uncertain. CDR1 is MNHNS and CDR2 is SASEGT in the germline V gene. V was clipped by 7 bases and J by 3 bases, with 18 bases between them. The CDR3 has 15 residues. The CDR3 sequence: CASTRLRVDHYGYTF. The CDR3 DNA reads as TGTGCCAGCACCCGACTACGGGTCGATCACTATGGCTACACCTTC.

The J gene is TRBJ1-6, the V gene TRBV5-1; D remains unclear. Trimming shortened V by 0 bases and J by 5 bases, and 6 bases separated the two germline ends. The CDR3 extends over 14 amino acids. The germline gives CDR1 SGHRS, CDR2 YFSETQ. The CDR3 loop reads CASSLVSDNSPLHF. CDR3 coding DNA: TGCGCCAGCAGCTTGGTCTCAGATAATTCACCCCTCCACTTT.

The chain has TRBV21-1 and TRBJ2-7; the table gives TRBD1 as D, unverified against the DNA. TRBV21-1 is tagged as a pseudogene. This CDR3 contains 12 residues. CDR3 nucleotides: TGTGCCAGCGGGGGACAGACCTACGAGCAGTACTTC. Its translation: CASGGQTYEQYF.

This chain joins TRBV25-1 and TRBJ2-2; 11 bases map to TRBD1. The CDR3 is made up of 17 amino acids. Trimming took 2 bases from V and 6 from J; bases not matched to a gene: 8. Germline-derived CDR1 and CDR2 are MGHDK and SYGVNS. The CDR3 loop is CASSESGQGAIPGELFF. In DNA form, the CDR3 reads TGTGCCAGCAGTGAAAGCGGACAGGGGGCGATACCCGGGGAGCTGTTTTTT.

This chain joins TRBV7-6 and TRBJ2-2; 8 bases are shared with TRBD1. Losses at the gene ends were 1 base for V and 6 bases for J; bases not matched to a gene: 4. Germline values: CDR1 SGHVS, CDR2 FNYEAQ. The CDR3 sequence is 15 residues long. CDR3 sequence reads: CASSLVAGGSGELFF. As DNA, the CDR3 is TGTGCCAGCAGCTTAGTGGCAGGGGGCTCCGGGGAGCTGTTTTTT.

The rearrangement uses TRBV7-2 and TRBJ1-3, with 7 bases matching TRBD1. Germline V gene lookup returns CDR1 SGHTA and CDR2 FQGNSA. The CDR3 covers 16 residues. V shed 5 bases, J shed 2 bases, and the junction held 9 bases outside the gene matches. CDR3 residues: CASSTHRGGTGNTIYF. CDR3 nucleotide sequence: TGTGCCAGCAGCACACACAGAGGGGGCACTGGAAACACCATATATTTT.

CDR3 protein: CASSSKHGENTEAFF. The CDR3 DNA reads TGTGCCAGCAGCTCTAAGCACGGGGAGAACACTGAAGCTTTCTTT. The rearrangement links TRBV5-4 to TRBJ1-1; D gene ambiguous. Trimming left V 3 bases short and J 1 base short, with 13 bases between. The CDR3 loop spans 15 amino acids. The V gene's germline CDR1 is SGHNT and CDR2 YYREEE (reference sequence). Based on the CDR3 plus reference TRBV5-4 and TRBJ1-1, the full variable domain is ETGVTQSPTHLIKTRGQQVTLRCSSQSGHNTVSWYQQALGQGPQFIFQYYREEENGRGNFPPRFSGLQFPNYSSELNVNALELDDSALYLCASSSKHGENTEAFFGQGTRLTVV.

The chain combines TRBV30 with TRBJ1-2; D is unclear. The germline V and J ends were trimmed by 4 bases and 2 bases, with 11 bases remaining between them. Germline V gives CDR1 GTSNPN, CDR2 SVGIG (reference sequence). The CDR3 is 13 amino acids. In DNA form, the CDR3 reads TGTGCCTGGACCGACGGAGAGAACTATGGCTACACCTTC. Translating it yields CAWTDGENYGYTF. The whole variable domain, filled in from reference TRBV30 and TRBJ1-2, reads SQTIHQWPATLVQPVGSPLSLECTVEGTSNPNLYWYRQAAGRGLQLLFYSVGIGQISSEVPQNLSASRPQDRQFILSSKKLLLSDSGFYLCAWTDGENYGYTFGSGTRLTVV.

The genes are TRBV5-4 and TRBJ2-7, with D possibly matching TRBD1 (5 bases). Germline V gene sequence: CDR1 SGHNT, CDR2 YYREEE (reference sequence). Deletions cut 1 base from V and 4 bases from J, with 18 bases between. This CDR3 region has 16 residues. The CDR3 reads CASSLSGRALFYEQYF. The CDR3 coding sequence is TGTGCCAGCAGCTTGTCGGGCAGGGCCCTCTTTTACGAGCAGTACTTC.

This chain connects TRBV9 to TRBJ1-2; TRBD1 might be the D (6 bases). V gave up 3 bases and J gave up 7 bases, with 13 bases separating them. CDR1 is SGDLS and CDR2 is YYNGEE in the germline V gene. The CDR3 runs 13 residues. CDR3 in amino acids: CASSAVSGAGYTF. CDR3 DNA sequence: TGTGCCAGCAGCGCCGTTTCAGGGGCTGGCTACACCTTC. Drawing the rest from reference TRBV9 and TRBJ1-2, the complete variable domain is DSGVTQTPKHLITATGQRVTLRCSPRSGDLSVYWYQQSLDQGLQFLIQYYNGEERAKGNILERFSAQQFPDLHSELNLSSLELGDSALYFCASSAVSGAGYTFGSGTRLTVV.

This clone was detected once. The chain uses TRBV18 and TRBJ1-2, with 9 bases lining up with TRBD1. The CDR3 has 13 residues. CDR1 and CDR2 from the germline V gene are KGHSH and LQKENI. The trim removed 2 bases at V and 10 bases at J, leaving 5 bases unmatched. The CDR3 protein is CASSPGTGRDYTF. CDR3 sequence (DNA): TGTGCCAGCTCACCAGGGACAGGGAGGGACTACACCTTC.

This clone was found a few times. The V call is TRBV30, the J call TRBJ1-5; TRBD1 matches at 7 bases. The CDR3 runs 15 residues. Germline V gene data show CDR1 as GTSNPN and CDR2 as SVGIG (reference sequence). With 2 bases clipped from V and 3 bases from J, the junction kept 7 bases outside the gene matches. Written as DNA, the CDR3 is TGTGCCTGGAGTTCGGACAGGAAGGTCAATCAGCCCCAGCATTTT. Its translation: CAWSSDRKVNQPQHF. The complete variable domain, with remaining parts taken from reference TRBV30 and TRBJ1-5, reads SQTIHQWPATLVQPVGSPLSLECTVEGTSNPNLYWYRQAAGRGLQLLFYSVGIGQISSEVPQNLSASRPQDRQFILSSKKLLLSDSGFYLCAWSSDRKVNQPQHFGDGTRLSIL.

This clone has a count of ten or more. The CDR3 loop reads CASSVEGQMNEQFF. In nucleotides, the CDR3 is TGTGCCAGCAGCGTAGAAGGACAGATGAATGAGCAGTTCTTC. V gene TRBV9 combines with J gene TRBJ2-1, with D possibly matching TRBD1 (6 bases). The CDR3 loop spans 14 amino acids. V was clipped by 0 bases and J by 7 bases, with 11 bases between them. CDR1 is SGDLS, CDR2 YYNGEE, per germline.

The gene calls are TRBV25-1 and TRBJ1-2, with a tentative D call TRBD1 (6 bases). This CDR3 is 13 amino acids long. Looked up from germline, CDR1 is MGHDK and CDR2 is SYGVNS. V gave up 5 bases and J gave up 5 bases, with 12 bases separating them. In DNA, the CDR3 is TGTGCCAGCAGTAGGACAGTAGAGTATGGCTACACCTTC. Protein sequence: CASSRTVEYGYTF.

The genes are TRBV20-1 and TRBJ2-7; possibly TRBD1 for D (5 bases). Germline CDR1 and CDR2: DFQATT and SNEGSKA (reference sequence). CDR3 size: 10 residues. CDR3 DNA sequence: TGCAGACGAAAAGGGGTAGAGCAGTACTTC. Protein: CRRKGVEQYF.

The CDR3 is CASSLAGGIEQFF. The CDR3 bases are TGTGCCAGCAGCTTGGCGGGGGGGATTGAGCAGTTCTTC. This chain connects TRBV7-8 to TRBJ2-1; TRBD2 matches at 9 bases. This CDR3 is 13 amino acids long. The J segment lost 9 bases and the V segment lost 3 bases, leaving 3 bases of the junction unmatched. Germline loops: CDR1 SGHVS, CDR2 FQNEAQ.

In its sample, this clone was seen once. The chain joins TRBV2 to TRBJ1-1, with TRBD1 identical over 12 bases. The CDR3 totals 12 residues. V shed 9 bases, J shed 9 bases, and the junction held 5 bases outside the gene matches. Germline assignment: CDR1 SNHLY and CDR2 FYNNEI. CDR3 loop: CASPGTGGQAFF. In nucleotides, the CDR3 is TGTGCCAGTCCCGGGACAGGGGGCCAAGCTTTCTTT.

The chain has TRBV11-2 and TRBJ2-5; 7 nucleotides line up with TRBD2. The V gene end was trimmed by 0 bases and the J gene end by 2 bases; junction bases not matched to a gene: 6. This CDR3 has 16 residues. From germline, CDR1 is SGHAT and CDR2 FQNNGV. The CDR3 coding sequence is TGTGCCAGCAGCTTAGACGGGGCGGGGGTGCAAGAGACCCAGTACTTC. As protein: CASSLDGAGVQETQYF.

The V call is TRBV5-4, the J call TRBJ2-5, with D perhaps TRBD2 (6 bases). CDR1 is SGHNT and CDR2 is YYREEE in the germline V gene (reference sequence). The CDR3 loop spans 13 amino acids. V dropped 3 bases and J dropped 2 bases, with 8 bases sitting between them. The CDR3 nucleotides read TGTGCCAGCAGCTCCGGGAGACAAGAGACCCAGTACTTC. Protein sequence: CASSSGRQETQYF.

In this sample, this clone turned up once. This chain links TRBV5-4 with TRBJ1-1, with a weak D call TRBD1 (6 bases). The CDR3 has 14 amino acids. The germline gives CDR1 SGHNT, CDR2 YYREEE (reference sequence). V shed 3 bases and J shed 9 bases, with 18 bases lying between them. The CDR3 loop is CASSSQDSRFKAFF. CDR3 coding DNA: TGTGCCAGCAGCTCACAGGACAGCCGGTTTAAAGCTTTCTTT.

This sequence joins TRBV5-6 and TRBJ2-2; TRBD1 might be the D (5 bases). Trimming removed 0 bases from V and 0 bases from J, with 9 bases in between. The germline V gene has CDR1 SGHDT and CDR2 YYEEEE. CDR3 length: 16 amino acids. In DNA form, the CDR3 reads TGTGCCAGCAGCTTGGAGCAGGGCCCGAACACCGGGGAGCTGTTTTTT. Translation: CASSLEQGPNTGELFF. Drawing the rest from reference TRBV5-6 and TRBJ2-2, the complete variable domain is DAGVTQSPTHLIKTRGQQVTLRCSPKSGHDTVSWYQQALGQGPQFIFQYYEEEERQRGNFPDRFSGHQFPNYSSELNVNALLLGDSALYLCASSLEQGPNTGELFFGEGSRLTVL.

The chain uses TRBV5-4 and TRBJ2-3; D gene ambiguous. The V end was cut by 0 bases, the J end by 2 bases, with 10 bases between. CDR1 is SGHNT and CDR2 is YYREEE in the germline V gene (reference sequence). The CDR3 extends over 15 amino acids. The CDR3 coding sequence is TGTGCCAGCAGCTTGGAGCCAAGATCCACAGATACGCAGTATTTT. It is translated as CASSLEPRSTDTQYF.

The rearrangement links TRBV7-2 to TRBJ1-5, with 9 bases matching TRBD1. Germline CDR1 SGHTA, CDR2 FQGNSA. This CDR3 comprises 17 residues. J was trimmed by 2 bases and V by 1 base; bases with no gene match: 6. The DNA of the CDR3 is TGTGCCAGCAGCTTAGGGACAGGGGCAATAGGCAATCAGCCCCAGCATTTT. It is translated as CASSLGTGAIGNQPQHF.

The chain carries TRBV19 and TRBJ2-7, with TRBD1 matching over 7 bases. The CDR3 spans 12 residues. The J segment lost 1 base and the V segment lost 10 bases, leaving 4 bases of the junction unmatched. Germline V gene lookup returns CDR1 LNHDA and CDR2 SQIVND (reference sequence). The CDR3 DNA is TGTGCCACCCTGACAGGGTCCTACGAGCAGTACTTC. Its protein product is CATLTGSYEQYF. Supplemented by reference TRBV19 and TRBJ2-7, the full variable domain reads DGGITQSPKYLFRKEGQNVTLSCEQNLNHDAMYWYRQDPGQGLRLIYYSQIVNDFQKGDIAEGYSVSREKKESFPLTVTSAQKNPTAFYLCATLTGSYEQYFGPGTRLTVT.

The chain recombines TRBV10-3 with TRBJ2-7; D possibly corresponds to TRBD1 (5 bases). The CDR3 extends over 14 amino acids. CDR1 and CDR2 (germline): ENHRY, SYGVKD. With 3 bases removed from V and 3 bases from J, the gap between germline ends came to 12 bases. For the CDR3, the DNA is TGTGCCATCAGTGATCAGGGTTTCAGCTACGAGCAGTACTTC. Translating gives CAISDQGFSYEQYF.

The chain combines TRBV29-1 with TRBJ2-1; 11 nucleotides agree with TRBD2. V trimming: 6 bases; J trimming: 1 base; junction bases outside the gene matches: 2. This CDR3 has 14 amino acids. Germline V gives CDR1 SQVTM, CDR2 ANQGSEA. CDR3 in amino acids: CSVGTSGSYNEQFF. DNA of the CDR3: TGCAGCGTGGGGACTAGCGGATCCTACAATGAGCAGTTCTTC.